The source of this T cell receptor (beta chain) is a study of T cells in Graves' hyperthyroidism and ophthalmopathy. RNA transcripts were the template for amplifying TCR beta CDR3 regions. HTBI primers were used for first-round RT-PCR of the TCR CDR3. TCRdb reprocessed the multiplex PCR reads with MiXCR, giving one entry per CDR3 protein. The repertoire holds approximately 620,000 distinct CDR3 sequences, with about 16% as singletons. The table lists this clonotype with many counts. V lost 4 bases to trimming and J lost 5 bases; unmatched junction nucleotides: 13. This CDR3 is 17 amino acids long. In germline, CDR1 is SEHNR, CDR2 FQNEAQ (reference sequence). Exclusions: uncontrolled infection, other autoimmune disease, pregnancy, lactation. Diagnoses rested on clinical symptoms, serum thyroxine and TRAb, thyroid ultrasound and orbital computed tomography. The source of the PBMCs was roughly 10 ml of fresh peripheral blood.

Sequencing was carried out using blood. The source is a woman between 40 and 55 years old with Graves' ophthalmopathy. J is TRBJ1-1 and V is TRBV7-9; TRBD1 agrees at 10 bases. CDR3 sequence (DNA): TGTGCCAGCAGCTCCTCCGCCGGGACAGGGGACGGTACTGAAGCTTTCTTT. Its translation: CASSSSAGTGDGTEAFF.